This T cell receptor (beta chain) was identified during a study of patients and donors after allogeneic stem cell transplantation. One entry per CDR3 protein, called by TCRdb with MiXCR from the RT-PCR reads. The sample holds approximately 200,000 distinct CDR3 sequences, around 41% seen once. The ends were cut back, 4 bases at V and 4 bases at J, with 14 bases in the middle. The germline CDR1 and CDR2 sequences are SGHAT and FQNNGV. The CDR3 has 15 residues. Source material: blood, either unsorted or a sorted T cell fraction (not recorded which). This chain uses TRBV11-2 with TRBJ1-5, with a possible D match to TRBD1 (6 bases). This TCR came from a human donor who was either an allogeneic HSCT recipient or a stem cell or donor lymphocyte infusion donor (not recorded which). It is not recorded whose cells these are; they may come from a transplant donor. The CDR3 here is CASSSRGGSNQPQHF. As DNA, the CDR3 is TGTGCCAGCAGCTCGAGAGGGGGTTCGAATCAGCCCCAGCATTTT. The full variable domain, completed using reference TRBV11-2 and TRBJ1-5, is EAGVAQSPRYKIIEKRQSVAFWCNPISGHATLYWYQQILGQGPKLLIQFQNNGVVDDSQLPKDRFSAERLKGVDSTLKIQPAKLEDSAVYLCASSSRGGSNQPQHFGDGTRLSIL.